A single sample gave rise to the 8 T cell receptor beta chains below, sequenced in a study of T cell clones after liver transplantation. Data came from immunoSEQ multiplex PCR; TCRdb stores just in-frame clones and leaves some out. The sample shows roughly 100,000 clones, around four fifths of them seen only once. The specimen comprised CD4+ T cells from blood, sampled approximately 43 months after liver transplant. The source is a human patient who received a liver transplant. Some of the T cells may derive from the graft donor.

The V call is TRBV5-1, the J call TRBJ2-1; D not resolved. This CDR3 has 12 residues. Per the germline V gene, CDR1 is SGHRS and CDR2 is YFSETQ. V was cut by 0 bases and J by 5 bases, with 3 bases left in between. CDR3 region: CASSLANNEQFF. CDR3 coding DNA: TGCGCCAGCAGCTTGGCCAACAATGAGCAGTTCTTC. Supplemented by reference TRBV5-1 and TRBJ2-1, the full variable domain reads KAGVTQTPRYLIKTRGQQVTLSCSPISGHRSVSWYQQTPGQGLQFLFEYFSETQRNKGNFPGRFSGRQFSNSRSEMNVSTLELGDSALYLCASSLANNEQFFGPGTRLTVL.

In this sample, this clone turned up once. The chain links TRBV7-9 to TRBJ2-1; no clear D gene. Trimming took off 2 bases at V and 7 bases at J, with 9 bases between the two ends. The CDR3 loop spans 13 amino acids. The germline V gene has CDR1 SEHNR and CDR2 FQNEAQ (reference sequence). The CDR3 region is CASSLILGNEQFF. The CDR3 bases are TGTGCCAGCAGCTTAATTCTGGGAAATGAGCAGTTCTTC.

This chain links TRBV27 with TRBJ1-2, with unresolved D. The V gene's germline CDR1 is MNHEY and CDR2 SMNVEV (reference sequence). Trimming left V 4 bases short and J 0 bases short, with 18 bases between. The CDR3 runs to 17 residues. The CDR3 protein is CASSSPTQGRTNYGYTF. The CDR3 region has the DNA TGTGCCAGCAGTTCTCCCACACAAGGCAGAACTAACTATGGCTACACCTTC.

V gene TRBV11-2 combines with J gene TRBJ2-7; the D gene is possibly TRBD1 (5 bases). V was trimmed by 3 bases and J by 5 bases, leaving 20 bases between them. The CDR3 covers 16 residues. In germline, CDR1 is SGHAT, CDR2 FQNNGV. CDR3 region: CASSFDRPSLGDEQYF. DNA for the CDR3: TGTGCCAGCAGCTTCGATAGACCCTCTTTAGGGGACGAGCAGTACTTC.

The chain links TRBV29-1 to TRBJ1-4; no clear D. V lost 3 bases, J lost 8 bases, and 10 bases lay in between. The CDR3 is 12 amino acids. The germline CDR1 and CDR2 sequences are SQVTM and ANQGSEA. In DNA form, the CDR3 reads TGCAGCGTTGATCTGGGAAGCGAAAAACTGTTTTTT. Its translation: CSVDLGSEKLFF.

This clone was seen once. This chain uses TRBV15 with TRBJ1-4, with D tentatively TRBD1 (5 bases). This CDR3 contains 16 residues. CDR1 is LNHNV, CDR2 YYDKDF, per germline (reference sequence). Trimming removed 1 base from V and 0 bases from J, with 9 bases in between. CDR3 sequence (DNA): TGTGCCACCAGCAGAGGAGTAGGGGCAACTAATGAAAAACTGTTTTTT. Translation: CATSRGVGATNEKLFF.

The chain uses TRBV7-8 and TRBJ2-3, with 7 bases that match TRBD2. The CDR3 covers 14 residues. The V segment lost 2 bases and the J segment 2 bases; nucleotides outside the gene matches: 1. Per germline, CDR1 SGHVS and CDR2 FQNEAQ. This CDR3 reads CASSLSGITDTQYF. CDR3 coding DNA: TGTGCCAGCAGCTTAAGCGGGATCACAGATACGCAGTATTTT.

The gene calls are TRBV21-1 and TRBJ2-1; the table's D call, TRBD2, has no DNA check behind it. TRBV21-1 represents a pseudogene. This CDR3 is built from 16 residues. The CDR3 sequence: CASSNWTSGRKNEQFF. The CDR3 bases are TGTGCCAGCAGCAATTGGACTAGCGGGAGAAAGAATGAGCAGTTCTTC.